Described below is a single TCR beta chain sequence and its context. Antigen unknown. Donors were healthy Caucasian individuals from Russia aged about 6 to 100. It was roughly 10 milliliters of peripheral blood that were drawn from each donor. Isolated per sample were at least 7 million PBMCs. Trimming took off 2 bases at V and 5 bases at J, with 3 bases between the two ends. In germline, CDR1 is SNHLY, CDR2 FYNNEI. There are 11 residues in the CDR3. This sample was included in a study of blood T cells in healthy people across ages. It was with a sample-barcoded 5' primer and a J-beta primer mix that a second PCR of about 6 to 12 cycles was run. TCRdb independently ran MiXCR on the 5' RACE reads; one entry per CDR3 protein. The table has about 940,000 distinct CDR3 sequences, 48% seen once. Overall study results and limits: Expanded clonotype changes were possibly confounded by unknown donor CMV status.

Sequenced input: blood. The chain employs TRBV2 and TRBJ1-1; D not resolved. This clonotype was sampled from a man younger than 40 in good health. CDR3 sequence reads: CASSERTEAFF. CDR3 bases: TGTGCCAGCAGTGAAAGGACTGAAGCTTTCTTT.